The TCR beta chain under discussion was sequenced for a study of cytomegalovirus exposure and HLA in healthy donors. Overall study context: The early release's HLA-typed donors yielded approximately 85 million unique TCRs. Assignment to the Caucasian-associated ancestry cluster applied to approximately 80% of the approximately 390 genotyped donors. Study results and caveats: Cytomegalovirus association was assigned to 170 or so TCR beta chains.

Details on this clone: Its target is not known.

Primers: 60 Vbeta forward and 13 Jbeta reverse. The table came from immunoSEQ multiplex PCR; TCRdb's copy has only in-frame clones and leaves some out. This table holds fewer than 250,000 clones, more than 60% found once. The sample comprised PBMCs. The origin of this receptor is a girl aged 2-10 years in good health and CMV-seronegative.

The CDR3 nucleotides read TGTGCCAGCAGAGAAGCGAGCGGGAACCCCTACGAGCAGTACTTC. As protein: CASREASGNPYEQYF. The rearrangement links TRBV27 to TRBJ2-7; 7 bases are a match to TRBD2. J gave up 2 bases and V 6 bases, and 10 bases lay outside the gene matches. CDR3 size: 15 residues. The germline CDR1 and CDR2 sequences are MNHEY and SMNVEV (reference sequence).